Each of the 23 T cell receptor beta chains below was sequenced from the same sample in a study of T cells after yellow fever vaccination. TCRdb re-derived calls from the 5' RACE reads in MiXCR, one entry per CDR3 protein. The sample includes about 110,000 distinct CDR3 sequences, around 8% of them seen just once. The input for sequencing was CD8+ T cells sorted from PBMCs, taken 45 days after the yellow fever booster vaccination. The source of these receptors is a man in his thirties or forties who received the YFV17D yellow fever vaccine.

This clonotype was counted many times. This chain uses TRBV29-1 with TRBJ2-7; D uncertain. Germline V gene data show CDR1 as SQVTM and CDR2 as ANQGSEA. Trimming took 6 bases from V and 7 from J, leaving 13 bases between them. CDR3 length: 11 residues. Here the CDR3 reads CSVGKGREQYF. CDR3 DNA sequence: TGCAGCGTGGGTAAGGGTCGGGAGCAGTACTTC.

This clonotype was counted many times. V is TRBV28 and J is TRBJ2-7; 11 positions match TRBD2. This CDR3 comprises 13 residues. Germline trimming cut 3 bases from V and 7 bases from J; bases unmatched to any gene: 2. Germline values: CDR1 MDHEN, CDR2 SYDVKM. CDR3 coding DNA: TGTGCCAGCAGTTTCCTAGCGGGAGGTGAGCAGTACTTC. The encoded protein is CASSFLAGGEQYF. The full variable domain, in which reference TRBV28 and TRBJ2-7 provide the parts outside the CDR3, is DVKVTQSSRYLVKRTGEKVFLECVQDMDHENMFWYRQDPGLGLRLIYFSYDVKMKEKGDIPEGYSVSREKKERFSLILESASTNQTSMYLCASSFLAGGEQYFGPGTRLTVT.

This clonotype was detected ten times or more. The chain employs TRBV7-9 and TRBJ2-1, with 14 bases that match TRBD2. CDR1 is SEHNR, CDR2 FQNEAQ, per germline (reference sequence). The CDR3 runs to 14 residues. The V and J ends lost 5 bases and 14 bases, in that order; junction bases with no gene match: 8. In nucleotides, the CDR3 is TGTGCCAGCAGCCCAGGGACTAGCGGGAGTTTGGAGTTCTTC. Its translation is CASSPGTSGSLEFF.

Comment on this clonotype: A much bigger clone sits one base away, suggesting this may be a read error. This chain uses TRBV14 with TRBJ2-1, with 8 bases aligning to TRBD2. CDR1 is SGHDN and CDR2 is FVKESK in the germline V gene. The CDR3 runs 15 residues. CDR3 residues: CTSSQVTGGGNEQFF. The CDR3, as DNA: TGTACCAGCAGCCAAGTGACGGGAGGGGGGAATGAGCAGTTCTTC.

This clonotype was picked up many times. The rearrangement links TRBV27 to TRBJ2-6, with D tentatively TRBD2 (6 bases). This CDR3 has 17 residues. Germline V CDR1 and CDR2: MNHEY, SMNVEV (reference sequence). Trimming took off 4 bases at V and 0 bases at J, with 13 bases between the two ends. CDR3 in amino acids: CASSWRGEFSGANVLTF. CDR3 nucleotide sequence: TGTGCCAGCAGTTGGAGGGGTGAGTTCTCTGGGGCCAACGTCCTGACTTTC.

This clonotype was counted at least ten times. The CDR3 nucleotides read TGTGCCACCAGCGGCGGGGCAAGTGAGCAGTTCTTC. It specifies CATSGGASEQFF. V usage is TRBV15 and J usage is TRBJ2-1; D may be TRBD2 (6 bases). The CDR3 consists of 12 residues. CDR1 LNHNV and CDR2 YYDKDF come from the germline V gene (reference sequence). V shed 5 bases and J shed 9 bases, with 11 bases lying between them.

This clonotype was recorded many times. The chain links TRBV7-2 to TRBJ2-5; TRBD1 is a possible D gene (5 bases). The CDR3 is made up of 14 amino acids. Trimming removed 1 base from V and 5 bases from J, with 11 bases in between. Germline V gene data show CDR1 as SGHTA and CDR2 as FQGNSA. CDR3: CASSLDTGWETQYF. CDR3 bases: TGTGCCAGCAGCTTAGATACAGGTTGGGAGACCCAGTACTTC.

This clonotype has at least ten counts. The chain couples TRBV7-2 to TRBJ2-2, with 8 bases identical to TRBD2. V lost 10 bases to trimming and J lost 2 bases; unmatched junction nucleotides: 9. CDR1 is SGHTA, CDR2 FQGNSA, per germline. The CDR3 contains 15 residues. This chain's CDR3 is CATPTGGRNTGELFF. In DNA form, the CDR3 reads TGTGCCACCCCTACGGGGGGGCGCAACACCGGGGAGCTGTTTTTT. Using reference TRBV7-2 and TRBJ2-2 for the parts outside the CDR3, the full variable domain is GAGVSQSPSNKVTEKGKDVELRCDPISGHTALYWYRQSLGQGLEFLIYFQGNSAPDKSGLPSDRFSAERTGGSVSTLTIQRTQQEDSAVYLCATPTGGRNTGELFFGEGSRLTVL.

This clonotype was detected ten times or more. The gene calls are TRBV5-1 and TRBJ2-7; 10 bases align to TRBD2. This CDR3 is built from 15 residues. With V trimmed by 0 bases and J by 5 bases, 5 bases remained unmatched. Germline values: CDR1 SGHRS, CDR2 YFSETQ. CDR3: CASSLVLAGVDEQYF. CDR3 DNA: TGCGCCAGCAGCTTGGTTCTAGCGGGAGTGGACGAGCAGTACTTC.

This clonotype was recorded many times. The chain employs TRBV28 and TRBJ2-4, with a weak D call TRBD2 (6 bases). Trimming took off 5 bases at V and 0 bases at J, with 11 bases between the two ends. This CDR3 is built from 15 residues. Germline assignment: CDR1 MDHEN and CDR2 SYDVKM. The CDR3 DNA reads TGTGCCAGCAGTCAGACGGGACTAGCCAAAAACATTCAGTACTTC. Amino acid sequence: CASSQTGLAKNIQYF.

There are a few counts of this clonotype. The chain recombines TRBV20-1 with TRBJ2-7; TRBD2 matches at 9 bases. In germline, CDR1 is DFQATT, CDR2 SNEGSKA (reference sequence). The V and J ends lost 4 bases and 3 bases, in that order; junction bases with no gene match: 25. The CDR3 has 20 residues. CDR3 region: CSATERTSVSSAGGLYEQYF. CDR3 bases: TGCAGTGCTACCGAGAGGACTAGCGTCTCTTCGGCGGGAGGGCTCTACGAGCAGTACTTC.

The rearrangement uses TRBV2 and TRBJ1-5, with a possible D match to TRBD1 (6 bases). Per the germline V gene, CDR1 is SNHLY and CDR2 is FYNNEI. The CDR3 totals 15 residues. Trimming took 6 bases from V and 0 from J, leaving 12 bases between them. The CDR3 DNA reads as TGTGCCAGCAGCCCCGGAGGGGGTAGCAATCAGCCCCAGCATTTT. Translation: CASSPGGGSNQPQHF.

This clonotype showed up many times. The chain employs TRBV20-1 and TRBJ2-7; D remains unclear. CDR1 is DFQATT and CDR2 is SNEGSKA in the germline V gene (reference sequence). This CDR3 spans 12 amino acids. V gave up 1 base and J gave up 4 bases, with 8 bases separating them. The CDR3 reads CSARGVAYEQYF. DNA of the CDR3: TGCAGTGCTAGAGGGGTTGCGTACGAGCAGTACTTC.

This clonotype was detected many times. This chain links TRBV27 with TRBJ2-1; TRBD2 matches 7 bases. Trimming cost V 5 bases and J 10 bases; bases outside gene matches: 5. The CDR3 runs to 12 residues. Germline V CDR1 and CDR2: MNHEY, SMNVEV (reference sequence). The CDR3 loop is CASSPPSGEQFF. The DNA for the CDR3 is TGTGCCAGCAGTCCCCCTAGCGGAGAGCAGTTCTTC.

This chain links TRBV20-1 with TRBJ2-1, with 7 bases fitting TRBD2. Germline V gene lookup returns CDR1 DFQATT and CDR2 SNEGSKA (reference sequence). This CDR3 spans 13 amino acids. With V trimmed by 6 bases and J by 1 base, 3 bases remained unmatched. CDR3 in amino acids: CSAGGSSYNEQFF. In DNA form, the CDR3 reads TGCAGTGCCGGCGGGAGTTCCTACAATGAGCAGTTCTTC.

This clonotype has a count of ten or more. This chain uses TRBV20-1 with TRBJ2-2; D ambiguous. V gave up 2 bases and J gave up 9 bases, with 16 bases separating them. Germline V gives CDR1 DFQATT, CDR2 SNEGSKA (reference sequence). CDR3 size: 14 residues. CDR3 nucleotides: TGCAGTGCTAGAAGCCCCCCTAAGGGTCGGGAGCTGTTTTTT. Translated, it gives CSARSPPKGRELFF.

This clonotype was recorded many times. V gene TRBV20-1 combines with J gene TRBJ1-5; the D is unclear. The CDR3 is 13 residues long. V was clipped by 0 bases and J by 7 bases, with 10 bases between them. CDR1 and CDR2 (germline): DFQATT, SNEGSKA (reference sequence). The CDR3 loop is CSARDDLGQPQHF. CDR3 nucleotides: TGCAGTGCTAGAGACGACTTGGGCCAGCCCCAGCATTTT.

At least ten counts were recorded for this clonotype. V gene TRBV5-4 combines with J gene TRBJ2-3; D is ambiguous. V shed 2 bases and J shed 0 bases, with 10 bases lying between them. The V gene's germline CDR1 is SGHNT and CDR2 YYREEE (reference sequence). There are 15 residues in the CDR3. The CDR3 nucleotides are TGTGCCAGCAGCTTAGCTCTCTCTAGCACAGATACGCAGTATTTT. Its translation: CASSLALSSTDTQYF.

This clonotype occurred many times. The V and J genes are TRBV5-1 and TRBJ2-1; no reliable D call. The CDR3 spans 12 residues. V was trimmed by 0 bases and J by 8 bases, leaving 6 bases between them. In germline, CDR1 is SGHRS, CDR2 YFSETQ. The CDR3 spells CASSLEVDEQFF. DNA for the CDR3: TGCGCCAGCAGCTTGGAAGTTGATGAGCAGTTCTTC.

This clonotype was seen many times. The genes are TRBV9 and TRBJ2-3, with D tentatively TRBD2 (6 bases). Germline assignment: CDR1 SGDLS and CDR2 YYNGEE. V shed 5 bases and J shed 4 bases, with 17 bases lying between them. The CDR3 runs 15 residues. CDR3: CASSPGGLAADTQYF. The DNA for the CDR3 is TGTGCCAGCAGTCCCGGAGGGTTGGCCGCAGATACGCAGTATTTT.

This clonotype occurred many times. J is TRBJ2-1 and V is TRBV7-8, with unresolved D. Trimming took off 6 bases at V and 0 bases at J, with 12 bases between the two ends. The CDR3 contains 15 residues. The germline V gene encodes CDR1 SGHVS and CDR2 FQNEAQ. CDR3 DNA: TGTGCCAGCAGGGAACGGGCTAGCTCCTACAATGAGCAGTTCTTC. Its translation: CASRERASSYNEQFF.

V is TRBV29-1 and J is TRBJ2-5; possibly TRBD2 for D (7 bases). The CDR3 loop spans 18 amino acids. V lost 6 bases, J lost 0 bases, and 26 bases lay in between. From germline, CDR1 is SQVTM and CDR2 ANQGSEA. The CDR3 here is CSVHPGGLLSSYQETQYF. Here the CDR3 DNA reads TGCAGCGTCCACCCGGGGGGCCTGCTAAGCTCCTACCAAGAGACCCAGTACTTC.

The chain employs TRBV6-5 and TRBJ2-7; the match to TRBD2 covers 16 bases. J gave up 6 bases and V 4 bases, and 9 bases lay outside the gene matches. The CDR3 loop spans 17 amino acids. The V gene's germline CDR1 is MNHEY and CDR2 SVGAGI. The CDR3 bases are TGTGCCAGCAGTTCCATAGGGACTAGCGGGAGGGCTGCCGAGCAGTACTTC. Protein sequence: CASSSIGTSGRAAEQYF.